These 23 T cell receptor beta chains share one sample of origin, sequenced in a study of radiation and T cells in renal cell carcinoma. Sequencing was performed with immunoSEQ multiplex PCR; in TCRdb, only in-frame clones are kept and a portion is missing. This sample has 100,000 to 150,000 clones, with around 81% found just once. This sample's time point: blood 2 weeks post-SBRT. Indicated treatment: 15 Gy SBRT to primary tumor, nephrectomy 4 weeks later. The material was blood, obtained from a patient whose treatment included radiotherapy and nephrectomy. Receptor source: a man aged 50-60 years with renal cell carcinoma.

The gene calls are TRBV28 and TRBJ2-7; a weak D match, TRBD2 (5 bases). The CDR3 loop spans 13 amino acids. CDR1 is MDHEN and CDR2 is SYDVKM in the germline V gene. V lost 5 bases to trimming and J lost 7 bases, with 15 bases between them. CDR3 coding DNA: TGTGCCAGCAGTGACCGGGATCTAGGAGAGCAGTACTTC. Protein sequence: CASSDRDLGEQYF.

The V and J genes are TRBV30 and TRBJ2-5; 11 bases fit TRBD1. Per germline, CDR1 GTSNPN and CDR2 SVGIG (reference sequence). The V and J ends lost 5 bases and 2 bases, in that order; junction bases with no gene match: 4. This CDR3 has 14 residues. The CDR3 coding sequence is TGTGCCTGGGACGGGACAGGGGGACAAGAGACCCAGTACTTC. It is translated as CAWDGTGGQETQYF.

The chain uses TRBV6-1 and TRBJ1-3; TRBD1 matches 8 bases. This CDR3 is built from 17 residues. Germline CDR1 and CDR2: MNHNS and SASEGT. V was pared by 3 bases and J by 0 bases, with 7 bases of the junction left unmatched. The CDR3 spells CASSDPGDRSSGNTIYF. The DNA of the CDR3 is TGTGCCAGCAGTGACCCCGGGGACAGGAGCTCTGGAAACACCATATATTTT.

This clone was observed a handful of times. The rearrangement joins TRBV19 to TRBJ1-5; TRBD1 agrees at 7 bases. Germline V gene lookup returns CDR1 LNHDA and CDR2 SQIVND (reference sequence). The ends lost 4 bases at V and 6 bases at J; junction bases unmatched: 6. The CDR3 has 14 amino acids. CDR3 region: CASSKTGPGQPQHF. In DNA form, the CDR3 reads TGTGCCAGTAGTAAGACAGGGCCGGGTCAGCCCCAGCATTTT. Using reference TRBV19 and TRBJ1-5 for the parts outside the CDR3, the full variable domain is DGGITQSPKYLFRKEGQNVTLSCEQNLNHDAMYWYRQDPGQGLRLIYYSQIVNDFQKGDIAEGYSVSREKKESFPLTVTSAQKNPTAFYLCASSKTGPGQPQHFGDGTRLSIL.

This chain joins TRBV25-1 and TRBJ2-5; maybe TRBD2 (5 bases). Trimming removed 5 bases from V and 4 bases from J, with 11 bases in between. The CDR3 consists of 13 residues. In germline, CDR1 is MGHDK, CDR2 SYGVNS. CDR3 protein: CASSHLARETQYF. DNA of the CDR3: TGTGCCAGCAGTCACCTAGCAAGAGAGACCCAGTACTTC. The full variable domain, completed using reference TRBV25-1 and TRBJ2-5, is EADIYQTPRYLVIGTGKKITLECSQTMGHDKMYWYQQDPGMELHLIHYSYGVNSTEKGDLSSESTVSRIRTEHFPLTLESARPSHTSQYLCASSHLARETQYFGPGTRLLVL.

The chain couples TRBV18 to TRBJ2-1; 14 nucleotides match TRBD2. The V segment lost 6 bases and the J segment 5 bases; nucleotides outside the gene matches: 9. Germline assignment: CDR1 KGHSH and CDR2 LQKENI. There are 17 residues in the CDR3. This CDR3 reads CASSRTSGGRMDNEQFF. CDR3 nucleotides: TGTGCCAGCTCCAGGACTAGCGGGGGGCGGATGGACAATGAGCAGTTCTTC.

In its sample, this clone was seen a few times. The CDR3, as DNA: TGTGCCAGCAGTGGTATCTTTGGACGAGCCACTGAAGCTTTCTTT. This encodes CASSGIFGRATEAFF. The genes are TRBV6-1 and TRBJ1-1; D is unresolved. The V gene's germline CDR1 is MNHNS and CDR2 SASEGT. Deletions cut 4 bases from V and 4 bases from J, with 16 bases between. This CDR3 region has 15 residues.

V gene TRBV6-1 combines with J gene TRBJ2-6; 9 positions agree with TRBD1. V was clipped by 4 bases and J by 4 bases; unmatched bases: 8. Germline V gene sequence: CDR1 MNHNS, CDR2 SASEGT. This CDR3 region has 17 residues. CDR3 DNA: TGTGCCAGCAGTGCCGGGACAGGGTTGCTGGGGGCCAACGTCCTGACTTTC. Its translation is CASSAGTGLLGANVLTF.

CDR3 protein: CASSPGQGGEKLFF. DNA for the CDR3: TGCGCCAGCAGCCCGGGACAGGGCGGTGAAAAACTGTTTTTT. The rearrangement links TRBV5-1 to TRBJ1-4; 9 positions match TRBD1. The J segment lost 7 bases and the V segment lost 4 bases, leaving 5 bases of the junction unmatched. In germline, CDR1 is SGHRS, CDR2 YFSETQ. The CDR3 loop spans 14 amino acids. The complete variable domain, with remaining parts taken from reference TRBV5-1 and TRBJ1-4, reads KAGVTQTPRYLIKTRGQQVTLSCSPISGHRSVSWYQQTPGQGLQFLFEYFSETQRNKGNFPGRFSGRQFSNSRSEMNVSTLELGDSALYLCASSPGQGGEKLFFGSGTQLSVL.

V usage is TRBV30 and J usage is TRBJ1-6; D is ambiguous. From germline, CDR1 is GTSNPN and CDR2 SVGIG (reference sequence). The CDR3 runs to 10 residues. The V end lost 8 bases, the J end lost 5 bases, and 4 bases lay between the germline ends. This CDR3 reads CAVNNSPLHF. The CDR3 region has the DNA TGTGCCGTGAATAATTCACCCCTCCACTTT.

The rearrangement links TRBV6-6 to TRBJ2-7, with TRBD2 matching 9 bases. Trimming at V came to 8 bases and at J to 5 bases, leaving 10 bases not matched to a gene. The CDR3 covers 14 residues. Germline CDR1 MNHNY, CDR2 SVGAGI (reference sequence). In DNA, the CDR3 is TGTGCCAGCCCCTGGGGGACTAGCAAACACGAGCAGTACTTC. Encoded protein: CASPWGTSKHEQYF.

This sequence joins TRBV30 and TRBJ2-3; perhaps TRBD2 as D (6 bases). Looked up from germline, CDR1 is GTSNPN and CDR2 is SVGIG (reference sequence). This CDR3 is built from 13 residues. V gave up 5 bases and J gave up 0 bases, with 9 bases separating them. The CDR3 loop reads CAWGRRSTDTQYF. The CDR3 region has the DNA TGTGCCTGGGGGAGGCGGAGCACAGATACGCAGTATTTT.

This chain joins TRBV29-1 and TRBJ2-5, with 8 bases matching TRBD1. CDR3 length: 12 amino acids. Germline V gene sequence: CDR1 SQVTM, CDR2 ANQGSEA. Trimming cost V 5 bases and J 3 bases; bases outside gene matches: 2. In DNA, the CDR3 is TGCAGCGTTCGGACAGGGAAAGAGACCCAGTACTTC. This translates into CSVRTGKETQYF.

This clone has just one count. The rearrangement uses TRBV5-4 and TRBJ2-5; 7 nucleotides agree with TRBD2. Losses at the gene ends were 4 bases for V and 2 bases for J; bases not matched to a gene: 11. The CDR3 loop spans 16 amino acids. Germline CDR1 is SGHNT and CDR2 is YYREEE (reference sequence). The CDR3 region is CASSPPLAVEQETQYF. In DNA form, the CDR3 reads TGTGCCAGCAGCCCCCCCCTAGCGGTTGAACAAGAGACCCAGTACTTC.

The CDR3 region has the DNA TGTGCCAGCAGCTTATTTCCTAGCGAAAACATTCAGTACTTC. Its translation is CASSLFPSENIQYF. V and J are TRBV11-2 and TRBJ2-4; D might be TRBD2 (6 bases). V gave up 2 bases and J gave up 5 bases, with 10 bases separating them. The CDR3 covers 14 residues. Germline CDR1 reads SGHAT; CDR2 reads FQNNGV.

The genes are TRBV28 and TRBJ1-1, with a tentative D call TRBD1 (5 bases). Trimming removed 8 bases from V and 3 bases from J, with 16 bases in between. From germline, CDR1 is MDHEN and CDR2 SYDVKM. The length of the CDR3 is 14 residues. CDR3 DNA sequence: TGTGCCAGCGGGGAGGGGCCTAGGGACACTGAAGCTTTCTTT. It specifies CASGEGPRDTEAFF.

The genes are TRBV19 and TRBJ2-2, with D perhaps matching TRBD1 or TRBD2 (5 bases each). In germline, CDR1 is LNHDA, CDR2 SQIVND (reference sequence). The V and J ends lost 1 base and 2 bases respectively, with 8 bases between them. The CDR3 covers 15 residues. This chain's CDR3 is CASSIGGANTGELFF. DNA for the CDR3: TGTGCCAGTAGTATAGGAGGGGCCAACACCGGGGAGCTGTTTTTT.

This clone was observed a single time. The chain couples TRBV6-1 to TRBJ1-4; a weak D match, TRBD1 (5 bases). Trimming removed 4 bases at V and 8 bases at J, with 17 bases between. This CDR3 is 15 amino acids long. Germline CDR1 is MNHNS and CDR2 is SASEGT. CDR3 sequence: CASSASPGTREKLFF. The CDR3 nucleotides are TGTGCCAGCAGTGCGTCCCCGGGGACTAGGGAAAAACTGTTTTTT.

The chain is built from TRBV4-1 and TRBJ1-5; no clear D gene. Germline CDR1 MGHRA, CDR2 YSYEKL. The CDR3 has 15 residues. Trimming cost V 4 bases and J 0 bases, with 10 bases left between them. CDR3 nucleotide sequence: TGCGCCAGCAGCCCCGGAGGTAATAGCAATCAGCCCCAGCATTTT. It encodes CASSPGGNSNQPQHF.

This rearrangement joins TRBV7-2 to TRBJ2-1; no definite D call. The CDR3 loop spans 14 amino acids. Germline-derived CDR1 and CDR2 are SGHTA and FQGNSA. Deletions cut 2 bases from V and 8 bases from J, with 13 bases between. CDR3 residues: CASSLPGRPYEQFF. CDR3 DNA sequence: TGTGCCAGCAGCTTACCTGGCCGGCCTTATGAGCAGTTCTTC. The full variable domain, its missing parts supplied by reference TRBV7-2 and TRBJ2-1, is GAGVSQSPSNKVTEKGKDVELRCDPISGHTALYWYRQSLGQGLEFLIYFQGNSAPDKSGLPSDRFSAERTGGSVSTLTIQRTQQEDSAVYLCASSLPGRPYEQFFGPGTRLTVL.

The chain employs TRBV28 and TRBJ2-3; the match to TRBD1 covers 8 bases. J was trimmed by 4 bases and V by 6 bases; bases with no gene match: 12. CDR1 is MDHEN, CDR2 SYDVKM, per germline. This CDR3 spans 16 amino acids. DNA of the CDR3: TGTGCCAGCAGATCAAACCGGGACAGGACTTCAGATACGCAGTATTTT. This encodes CASRSNRDRTSDTQYF.

The chain combines TRBV4-1 with TRBJ1-4; 9 nucleotides match TRBD1. The junction had 5 bases not matched to a gene; V was cut back by 1 base and J by 8 bases. The CDR3 runs to 15 residues. CDR1 is MGHRA, CDR2 YSYEKL, per germline. The CDR3 region is CASSQGTGVGEKLFF. The CDR3 DNA reads as TGCGCCAGCAGCCAAGGGACAGGGGTAGGAGAAAAACTGTTTTTT.

This clone was seen more than once but under ten times. This rearrangement joins TRBV15 to TRBJ2-5; perhaps TRBD1 as D (5 bases). The V end lost 0 bases, the J end lost 2 bases, and 10 bases lay between the germline ends. The germline V gene has CDR1 LNHNV and CDR2 YYDKDF (reference sequence). CDR3 length: 15 amino acids. The CDR3 protein is CATSRDRALQETQYF. CDR3 coding DNA: TGTGCCACCAGCAGAGACAGGGCCCTACAAGAGACCCAGTACTTC.